This T cell receptor beta chain was sequenced for a study of blood T cell repertoires in COVID-19. As for the study in general: The United States, Italy and Spain supplied acute and convalescent COVID-19 samples.

Trimming cost V 3 bases and J 0 bases, with 18 bases left between them. Germline loops: CDR1 MNHNS, CDR2 SASEGT. The CDR3 runs to 18 residues. The table came from immunoSEQ multiplex PCR; TCRdb's copy has only in-frame clones and leaves some out. Counted here are about 250,000 clones, about 93% occurring once; the ten biggest clones make up roughly 0.8%. The specimen was peripheral blood. The TCR sequence derives from a man aged 25 to 40 with COVID-19, enrolled during active disease. V usage is TRBV6-1 and J usage is TRBJ1-5; tentative D call: TRBD1 (6 bases). DNA of the CDR3: TGTGCCAGCAGTGAGGGGGGGCAGGCCGTTTATAGCAATCAGCCCCAGCATTTT. This sequence encodes CASSEGGQAVYSNQPQHF.